This T cell receptor beta chain was observed in a study of tumor-infiltrating lymphocytes in primary liver carcinoma. Relative to its sample, this clonotype is medium-sized. The germline V and J ends were trimmed by 5 bases and 4 bases, with 14 bases remaining between them. This CDR3 has 14 amino acids. Reverse transcription of around 500 ng total RNA with a constant-region primer produced TCR beta cDNA. ARM-PCR was slightly modified, and three nested multiplex PCR rounds with it gave rise to the TCR beta libraries. TRBV1-TRBV30 forward primers paired with a C-beta reverse primer were used in the first two PCR rounds, which ran approximately 10 cycles each. A single record per CDR3 protein comes from TCRdb applying MiXCR to the multiplex PCR reads. The sample contains roughly 53,000 distinct CDR3 sequences, about 80% of which appear only once. Co-extracting RNA and DNA was done with about 17-30 mg of unsorted bulk tissue as input.

The TCR originated in a man aged 35-49 years with primary liver carcinoma and hepatitis B virus infection. Sequenced input: liver tumor tissue from sampling region 2. The subset denotes: tumor region T2, inferior pole. The chain carries TRBV12-3 or TRBV12-4 and TRBJ1-1, with a possible D match to TRBD1 (6 bases). CDR3 DNA: TGTGCCAGCAGTCCCCAACAGGGTAGCACTGAAGCTTTCTTT. This translates into CASSPQQGSTEAFF.